Shown below are 27 T cell receptor beta chains from a single sample sequenced in a study of cytomegalovirus exposure and HLA in healthy donors. This PCR relied on a set of 60 Vbeta primers and 13 Jbeta primers. The assay was immunoSEQ multiplex PCR, and TCRdb's table has in-frame clones only and misses some. Among 90,000 to 150,000 clones listed, 75% to 90% were seen once. The source material was PBMCs. These receptors originate from a man aged 35-49 years in good health and CMV-seronegative.

The rearrangement joins TRBV5-1 to TRBJ2-3; 7 nucleotides line up with TRBD1. CDR3 size: 14 residues. The V gene end was trimmed by 4 bases and the J gene end by 1 base; junction bases not matched to a gene: 3. Germline V gives CDR1 SGHRS, CDR2 YFSETQ. The CDR3 nucleotides are TGCGCCAGCAGCAAAGGACAGGGCACAGATACGCAGTATTTT. Translation gives CASSKGQGTDTQYF.

The chain combines TRBV5-1 with TRBJ1-6; the D gene is possibly TRBD1 (6 bases). Trimming stripped 4 bases from V and 9 bases from J, with 20 bases between. The CDR3 consists of 16 residues. Germline CDR1 reads SGHRS; CDR2 reads YFSETQ. The CDR3, as DNA: TGCGCCAGCAGCCCGAACCAGTGGGGGGGCATTTCACCCCTCCACTTT. Its translation is CASSPNQWGGISPLHF.

The chain links TRBV20-1 to TRBJ2-1; the D is unclear. CDR3 length: 8 residues. The germline CDR1 and CDR2 sequences are DFQATT and SNEGSKA (reference sequence). CDR3 sequence: CSDNEQFF. CDR3 in DNA: TGCAGCGACAATGAGCAGTTCTTC.

The chain joins TRBV9 to TRBJ1-6, with 7 nucleotides matching TRBD1. This CDR3 is built from 14 residues. Looked up from germline, CDR1 is SGDLS and CDR2 is YYNGEE. V was pared by 5 bases and J by 7 bases, with 6 bases of the junction left unmatched. The CDR3 nucleotides are TGTGCCAGCAGAGCCGGGACAGAAAATTCACCCCTCCACTTT. This translates into CASRAGTENSPLHF. The variable domain in full, with the rest retrieved from reference TRBV9 and TRBJ1-6, is DSGVTQTPKHLITATGQRVTLRCSPRSGDLSVYWYQQSLDQGLQFLIQYYNGEERAKGNILERFSAQQFPDLHSELNLSSLELGDSALYFCASRAGTENSPLHFGNGTRLTVT.

This chain links TRBV29-1 with TRBJ2-5; no definite D call. The CDR3 contains 14 residues. Germline CDR1 is SQVTM and CDR2 is ANQGSEA. V was clipped by 2 bases and J by 1 base, with 11 bases between them. As DNA, the CDR3 is TGCAGCGTTGAAAGAAGAGGCCCCCAAGAGACCCAGTACTTC. It specifies CSVERRGPQETQYF.

The J gene is TRBJ2-5, the V gene TRBV29-1; tentatively, D is TRBD2 (7 bases). The CDR3 contains 15 residues. V lost 4 bases and J lost 4, with 19 bases in between. Per the germline V gene, CDR1 is SQVTM and CDR2 is ANQGSEA. The CDR3 here is CSVGPGGAGTETQYF. The CDR3 DNA follows: TGCAGCGTTGGTCCGGGGGGCGCAGGCACAGAGACCCAGTACTTC. The full variable domain, completed using reference TRBV29-1 and TRBJ2-5, is SAVISQKPSRDICQRGTSLTIQCQVDSQVTMMFWYRQQPGQSLTLIATANQGSEATYESGFVIDKFPISRPNLTFSTLTVSNMSPEDSSIYLCSVGPGGAGTETQYFGPGTRLLVL.

This clone was picked up a small number of times. This chain connects TRBV7-3 to TRBJ2-6, with D perhaps TRBD1 (5 bases). Trimming stripped 5 bases from V and 1 base from J, with 6 bases between. The CDR3 contains 14 residues. The germline CDR1 and CDR2 sequences are SGHTA and FQGTGA. The CDR3 sequence is CASSPGSGANVLTF. CDR3 DNA: TGTGCCAGCAGCCCAGGGTCTGGGGCCAACGTCCTGACTTTC.

Here the CDR3 reads CASSVAGRLSLRETQYF. For the CDR3, the DNA is TGTGCCAGCAGTGTGGCAGGGCGGCTTTCTCTGCGGGAGACCCAGTACTTC. The chain has TRBV6-1 and TRBJ2-5; D is possibly TRBD1 (5 bases). The CDR3 has 17 residues. The germline CDR1 and CDR2 sequences are MNHNS and SASEGT. The V end lost 4 bases, the J end lost 5 bases, and 23 bases lay between the germline ends.

The chain uses TRBV7-9 and TRBJ2-2; tentatively, D is TRBD2 (5 bases). Trimming stripped 1 base from V and 5 bases from J, with 8 bases between. This CDR3 contains 14 residues. The germline CDR1 and CDR2 sequences are SEHNR and FQNEAQ (reference sequence). As DNA, the CDR3 is TGTGCCAGCAGCTTAGGTCGGGGTACCGGGGAGCTGTTTTTT. Translating it yields CASSLGRGTGELFF.

This chain links TRBV5-1 with TRBJ2-3; D is unresolved. Germline CDR1 is SGHRS and CDR2 is YFSETQ. Trimming removed 7 bases at V and 2 bases at J, with 14 bases between. This CDR3 has 14 amino acids. Here the CDR3 reads CASSRVATTDTQYF. CDR3 DNA: TGCGCCAGCTCCCGGGTCGCTACCACAGATACGCAGTATTTT.

The chain employs TRBV19 and TRBJ1-3; D uncertain. Trimming took off 3 bases at V and 2 bases at J, with 14 bases between the two ends. CDR3 length equals 16 residues. Germline assignment: CDR1 LNHDA and CDR2 SQIVND (reference sequence). CDR3 residues: CASSIDHGVAGNTIYF. DNA of the CDR3: TGTGCCAGTAGTATCGACCACGGGGTAGCTGGAAACACCATATATTTT.

As concerns this clone: The junction and the germline gene differ at one end; a read error may be behind it. The gene calls are TRBV4-3 and TRBJ2-6; tentative D call: TRBD1 (5 bases). The CDR3 totals 16 residues. Germline V gives CDR1 LGHNA, CDR2 YSLEER. CDR3 residues: CASSQDPGSGANGLTF. The CDR3 DNA follows: TGCGCCAGCAGCCAAGATCCAGGCTCTGGGGCCAACGGCCTGACTTTC.

The genes are TRBV6-1 and TRBJ1-5, with D unresolved. The CDR3 consists of 11 residues. V shed 6 bases and J shed 7 bases, with 7 bases lying between them. Germline V gene lookup returns CDR1 MNHNS and CDR2 SASEGT. The CDR3 here is CASRREQPQHF. CDR3 nucleotide sequence: TGTGCCAGCAGGAGGGAGCAGCCCCAGCATTTT.

CDR3 region: CASSFHLAFLSYEQYF. CDR3 coding DNA: TGTGCCAGCAGTTTTCATCTAGCGTTCCTCTCCTACGAGCAGTACTTC. J is TRBJ2-7 and V is TRBV28; a weak D match, TRBD2 (6 bases). The ends were cut back, 3 bases at V and 0 bases at J, with 15 bases in the middle. Germline CDR1 MDHEN, CDR2 SYDVKM. The CDR3 covers 16 residues.

CDR3 DNA: TGTGCCAGCAGCTTAGGGGGAGACGGGGACTACGAGCAGTACTTC. Its translation is CASSLGGDGDYEQYF. The rearrangement joins TRBV11-2 to TRBJ2-7, with a tentative D call TRBD2 (5 bases). Per germline, CDR1 SGHAT and CDR2 FQNNGV. Trimming stripped 1 base from V and 3 bases from J, with 13 bases between. The CDR3 is made up of 15 amino acids.

The chain carries TRBV9 and TRBJ2-2; D remains unclear. The CDR3 covers 13 residues. Trimming shortened V by 2 bases and J by 6 bases, and 8 bases separated the two germline ends. Germline V gene lookup returns CDR1 SGDLS and CDR2 YYNGEE. The CDR3 sequence is CASSVAVPGELFF. DNA of the CDR3: TGTGCCAGCAGCGTCGCAGTTCCCGGGGAGCTGTTTTTT.

As for this clone: Because the CDR3's place on the DNA is in doubt, the DNA is left out and the CDR3 is given as listed by TCRdb. The rearrangement uses TRBV21-1 and TRBJ2-4; the D call in the table, TRBD1, was not verified against the DNA. TRBV21-1 is termed a pseudogene. The CDR3 length equals 16 residues, ends included. CDR3 protein: CASSKKGFGAGNSQYF.

This sequence joins TRBV9 and TRBJ1-4; D is possibly TRBD1 (6 bases). From germline, CDR1 is SGDLS and CDR2 YYNGEE. This CDR3 contains 15 residues. The germline V and J ends were trimmed by 0 bases and 7 bases, with 13 bases remaining between them. The CDR3 reads CASSVGGPGGEKLFF. For the CDR3, the DNA is TGTGCCAGCAGCGTAGGGGGGCCTGGGGGTGAAAAACTGTTTTTT.

The chain joins TRBV19 to TRBJ2-3; TRBD2 is a possible D gene (6 bases). Germline CDR1 is LNHDA and CDR2 is SQIVND (reference sequence). The V end was cut by 4 bases, the J end by 1 base, with 21 bases between. The CDR3 is 18 residues long. CDR3 loop: CASSTLPETRRGTDTQYF. The CDR3 DNA follows: TGTGCCAGTAGTACCTTACCCGAAACCCGGAGGGGCACAGATACGCAGTATTTT.

This clone showed up just once. The chain links TRBV27 to TRBJ2-1; D might be TRBD2 (6 bases). V was shortened by 2 bases and J by 4 bases, with 9 bases between the two germline ends. The germline V gene encodes CDR1 MNHEY and CDR2 SMNVEV (reference sequence). The CDR3 sequence is 14 residues long. CDR3 protein: CASSLRRGYNEQFF. The CDR3 DNA reads as TGTGCCAGCAGTTTACGGCGGGGATACAATGAGCAGTTCTTC.

V and J are TRBV7-8 and TRBJ2-5; 10 positions agree with TRBD2. TRBJ2-7 explains the end of the DNA better; the J call may be wrong. The CDR3 loop spans 15 amino acids. The V gene's germline CDR1 is SGHVS and CDR2 FQNEAQ. The chain's CDR3 is CASSVLAGDTYEQYF. CDR3 nucleotide sequence: TGTGCCAGCAGCGTTCTAGCGGGGGATACATACGAGCAGTACTTC.

The rearrangement joins TRBV13 to TRBJ2-1; D is perhaps TRBD1 (6 bases). The CDR3 covers 15 residues. Trimming left V 7 bases short and J 8 bases short, with 21 bases between. The germline gives CDR1 PRHDT, CDR2 FYEKMQ (reference sequence). DNA for the CDR3: TGTGCCAGCAACCTCCTTGGGCAGGGGAACGATGAGCAGTTCTTC. Translating gives CASNLLGQGNDEQFF.

This clone was observed a single time. In DNA form, the CDR3 reads TGTGCCAGCAGCTTAGTTCCTCTTGGAGTGTTTGGGTCGGGGGGCGACACCGGGGAGCTGTTTTTT. This sequence encodes CASSLVPLGVFGSGGDTGELFF. The V gene is TRBV7-8, the J gene TRBJ2-2, with D perhaps TRBD2 (7 bases). CDR3 length: 22 residues. In germline, CDR1 is SGHVS, CDR2 FQNEAQ. Trimming took off 1 base at V and 3 bases at J, with 30 bases between the two ends.

This clone was observed once. This sequence joins TRBV28 and TRBJ1-5; 10 nucleotides agree with TRBD1. This CDR3 spans 17 amino acids. The V segment lost 4 bases and the J segment 7 bases; nucleotides outside the gene matches: 13. Germline CDR1 reads MDHEN; CDR2 reads SYDVKM. In DNA, the CDR3 is TGTGCCAGCAGTTCACTGCCGGGACAGGGGTTGGACCAGCCCCAGCATTTT. As protein: CASSSLPGQGLDQPQHF.

This chain connects TRBV6-4 to TRBJ1-5; D is unresolved. The germline V and J ends were trimmed by 3 bases and 3 bases, with 6 bases remaining between them. The germline V gene has CDR1 MRHNA and CDR2 SNTAGT. The CDR3 has 13 amino acids. The CDR3 sequence is CASSERSNQPQHF. The CDR3 nucleotides read TGTGCCAGCAGTGAGCGTTCCAATCAGCCCCAGCATTTT.

The chain recombines TRBV9 with TRBJ1-2; D ambiguous. The CDR3 extends over 12 amino acids. Germline CDR1 SGDLS, CDR2 YYNGEE. Deletions cut 1 base from V and 3 bases from J, with 4 bases between. Here the CDR3 reads CASSVTDYGYTF. Written as DNA, the CDR3 is TGTGCCAGCAGCGTAACGGACTATGGCTACACCTTC. The whole variable domain, filled in from reference TRBV9 and TRBJ1-2, reads DSGVTQTPKHLITATGQRVTLRCSPRSGDLSVYWYQQSLDQGLQFLIQYYNGEERAKGNILERFSAQQFPDLHSELNLSSLELGDSALYFCASSVTDYGYTFGSGTRLTVV.

The chain has TRBV29-1 and TRBJ2-3, with D possibly matching TRBD1 (6 bases). Trimming removed 4 bases at V and 1 base at J, with 9 bases between. Germline V gene data show CDR1 as SQVTM and CDR2 as ANQGSEA. The CDR3 is made up of 13 amino acids. The CDR3 DNA reads as TGCAGCGTTGTCCGGACAGGCACAGATACGCAGTATTTT. The encoded protein is CSVVRTGTDTQYF.